A single T cell receptor (beta chain) is shown here with its context. This clone showed up just once. The antigen it binds to is not known. Per-base quality was not reported, and no clone a single base away is much larger than it. Library prep was done by the immunoSEQ multiplex PCR assay. For the multiplex PCR, a mixture combining 60 forward primers for TCR Vbeta segments and 13 reverse primers for TCR Jbeta segments was used. The CDR3 region of rearranged TCR beta genes was amplified from genomic DNA by a multiplex PCR assay. The Illumina HiSeq System was used to sequence the amplified TCR beta libraries as 87-base-pair reads. As for how the authors treated the data: In a later analysis, roughly 80 million unique TCR beta chains were counted across the 500 to 850 repertoires, and roughly 10 million of these chains were shared by at least two donors. Raw reads were error-corrected and collapsed into unique sequences with a nearest-neighbor algorithm that merged closely related sequences to remove PCR and sequencing errors. To assign V, D and J gene segments, CDR3 sequences were aligned to IMGT reference sequences. Each retained sequence needed at least a six-nucleotide match to both a V gene segment and a J gene segment. Rearrangements were classified as productive when the CDR3 lacked stop codons and remained in frame with V and J, and all other rearrangements were classified as non-productive. CDR3 was defined by IMGT convention, running from the second conserved V-encoded cysteine to the conserved J-encoded phenylalanine. The earlier analysis of roughly 590 of the donors excluded sequences that lacked an unambiguous match to a single V gene segment. In an earlier analysis of 587 of the donors, V segments were called functional above 56.7% productive rearrangements and were called segregating when the between-donor standard deviation exceeded 5%. A statistical classification framework was developed to diagnose cytomegalovirus status using the catalog of TCR beta chain sequences. In a later analysis, TCR nucleotide sequences were compared against IMGT/GENE-DB human TR gene sequences so that V and J genes could be assigned. A later analysis assigned CDR3 sequences and most-parsimonious VDJ recombination scenarios with the TCRdist pipeline. In a later analysis, each TCR beta chain was defined by its CDR3 amino acid sequence together with its V-gene family, and reads without a unique V-gene family were excluded. In a later analysis, 500 to 700 highly shared, low-generation-probability nucleotide sequences were removed to address suspected cross-contamination and a sequencing artifact. A later analysis calculated a clonal expansion index for each public chain from normalized within-repertoire ranks of inferred template counts. In a later analysis, generation probabilities were computed with a VDJ recombination model fitted to out-of-frame rearrangements, and the resulting probabilities were checked against IGoR. A later analysis scored TCR-TCR, TCR-HLA and TCR-CMV co-occurrence with hypergeometric tests, applying a repertoire-size bias correction to TCR pairs. To estimate false discovery rates, a later analysis permuted the HLA or CMV assignments 20 times. A later analysis grouped co-occurring TCRs with DBSCAN, adding TCRdist sequence similarity when clustering within HLA-allele-positive subsets. Repertoires with fewer than 30,000 or more than 120,000 public chains were left out of co-occurrence clustering, as were about 5 repertoires with anomalous nucleotide sharing. Here the immuneACCESS table is served through TCRdb, limited to in-frame sequences with V and J called. Missing clones are a known gap in these copies; in checked studies unresolved V genes cover under half, and the rest lacks a known reason. V, J and clone size are taken as reported in that table, and D and trimming were inferred from the DNA itself. For this sample the table gives roughly 170,000 clones, of which about four fifths were detected only once. About 4.9% of the sample belongs to the ten largest clones.

The CDR1 and CDR2 encoded by the germline V gene (reference sequence) are MNHEY and SMNVEV. The V and J ends are trimmed by 4 bases and 0 bases, leaving 13 bases between them. The CDR3 spans 16 residues, from the cysteine through the phenylalanine. The CDR3 DNA has 48 bases and is translated from base 1. The cohort comprised fewer than 750 healthy bone marrow donors. All cohort members were sampled while nominally healthy, although unrecorded immune exposures were likely present. The donor was CMV seropositive and belonged to the group of about 290 seropositive cohort members. A peripheral blood sample was collected from each donor, and TCR beta sequencing was performed on peripheral blood mononuclear cells. The Qiagen DNeasy Blood Extraction Kit was used to extract genomic DNA from the blood cell samples. The data were obtained in a study of cytomegalovirus exposure and HLA in healthy donors (dated by TCRdb to about 2017). For the study in its entirety: In an earlier analysis of fewer than 750 of the donors, 276 Gb of sequence data and 95 million to 130 million unique TCR beta sequences from roughly 180 million T cells were reported. Across roughly 420 genotyped donors of the cohort, an average of approximately 200,000 unique TCR beta nucleotide sequences per donor were sequenced, and 15% to 20% of those sequences were non-productive. HLA typing included class I and class II loci at four-digit resolution. The study combined high-throughput TCR immunosequencing, statistical association of individual TCRs with disease status, and machine learning to predict cytomegalovirus infection status. To study patterns of TCR occurrence, a later analysis re-analyzed previously published TCR beta repertoires from 550 to 800 donors and added high-resolution HLA genotyping. In addition to the first cohort of 650 to 750 subjects, a separate validation cohort of under 150 different subjects was used. Rather than drawing on any new phenotypic data, the later analysis identified candidate immune exposures from TCR beta sequences and the way those sequences occurred across donors. The study used immunosequencing to profile the T cell repertoires of approximately 630 subjects and linked those repertoires to cytomegalovirus serostatus. Of the roughly 400 genotyped donors, about 80% fell in the genetic ancestry cluster associated with self-reported Caucasian donors. Five DR-DQ haplotypes were handled as single units for association and clustering because linkage in the cohort was strong. The study aimed to test whether cataloging public T cell receptors could reveal signatures of past pathogen exposure. An early release covering roughly 600 HLA-typed donors comprised roughly 300 gigabases of sequencing data and approximately 80 million unique TCR sequences. Genome-wide SNP genotypes for about 65% of the 666 donors were used in a later genetic analysis, which treated that subset as a discovery cohort. Every repertoire in the discovery cohort had been generated on one and the same sequencing platform. The number of donors typed differed by locus, with about 629-640 for A, B, C, DRB1 and DQB1, more than 500 for DQA1, approximately 570 for DPA1, and 472 for DPB1. In an earlier analysis of 587 of the donors, high-throughput TCR beta sequencing was used to judge whether each TCR beta V gene segment behaved as functional or pseudogenic. Donor age, sex, ethnicity and CMV serostatus were collected together with the repertoire data. What the authors observed across the whole study: A later genetic analysis associated a missense DCLRE1C variant with V-gene and J-gene trimming of TCR beta chains, and an independent cohort replicated the association. Some IMGT-functional V segments, including TRBV6-2 and TRBV6-3, could not be distinguished by the 87-base-pair reads and were therefore excluded. Several of the top co-occurrence clusters appeared to be linked to parvovirus B19, influenza, CMV and Epstein-Barr virus, according to a later analysis. A further reported finding was that TCR beta sequences accurately predicted the HLA-A and HLA-B alleles for most subjects in the first cohort. A few of the identified cytomegalovirus-associated TCR beta chains were confirmed in vitro to be specific for cytomegalovirus antigens. Compared with the roughly 700-donor mean, donors in an Asian-associated ancestry cluster had fewer N-insertions in productive TCRs, according to a later genetic analysis. HLA typing was unavailable for some donors at each locus, so association tests used only the typed subset. A later analysis found that TCR association rates varied across HLA loci, with DRB1 alleles showing the most associated TCRs and HLA-C alleles the fewest. Sequencing depth was assumed to be roughly uniform across donors in the presence/absence analyses, though that assumption may not hold. A group of highly shared sequence variants was considered likely to be a technical artifact of the sequencing pipeline. In a later analysis, most CMV-associated TCR beta chains were found to appear HLA-restricted, with HLA associations seemingly driven largely by CMV exposure. Across donors, most TCR sequences were observed very rarely, whereas some public TCRs were present in many individuals. The cohort was sequenced for TCR beta chains only, and without alpha or paired-chain data the features that could be detected were limited. According to the authors, the approach could potentially be generalized to other disease states and immunological phenotypes. Assigning TCR associations to individual alleles was difficult when HLA alleles, especially DR and DQ, strongly co-occurred. At a false discovery rate of 0.05, a later analysis linked fewer than 20,000 TCR beta sequences to specific HLA alleles. In an earlier analysis of 587 of the donors, most TCR beta V segments appeared in productive rearrangements about 87% or about 30% of the time, broadly matching IMGT annotations. In a later analysis, HLA-associated TCR beta chains were found to be more clonally expanded and to have lower generation probabilities than equally common non-associated chains. The study gave a list of more than 150 TCR beta chains associated with cytomegalovirus. In both the original and validation cohorts, the classifier was reported to diagnose cytomegalovirus status with high specificity and sensitivity. The earlier analysis of 450 to 700 of the donors excluded fewer than 20 rarely observed V segments, including chromosome 9 orphons, because counts were too low. Correlated functional status among segregating V segments might reflect linkage disequilibrium, but an unknown experimental factor could not be ruled out. Immune exposure information for the cohort was limited to CMV serostatus.

The chain is encoded by TRBV27 joined to TRBJ2-4; the D segment cannot be called with confidence. The source material was PBMCs. This clonotype was sampled from a girl aged 10-17 years in good health and CMV-seropositive. The CDR3 region: CASSSVNALAKNIQYF. The DNA is as follows: TGTGCCAGCAGTTCAGTAAACGCTCTAGCCAAAAACATTCAGTACTTC.